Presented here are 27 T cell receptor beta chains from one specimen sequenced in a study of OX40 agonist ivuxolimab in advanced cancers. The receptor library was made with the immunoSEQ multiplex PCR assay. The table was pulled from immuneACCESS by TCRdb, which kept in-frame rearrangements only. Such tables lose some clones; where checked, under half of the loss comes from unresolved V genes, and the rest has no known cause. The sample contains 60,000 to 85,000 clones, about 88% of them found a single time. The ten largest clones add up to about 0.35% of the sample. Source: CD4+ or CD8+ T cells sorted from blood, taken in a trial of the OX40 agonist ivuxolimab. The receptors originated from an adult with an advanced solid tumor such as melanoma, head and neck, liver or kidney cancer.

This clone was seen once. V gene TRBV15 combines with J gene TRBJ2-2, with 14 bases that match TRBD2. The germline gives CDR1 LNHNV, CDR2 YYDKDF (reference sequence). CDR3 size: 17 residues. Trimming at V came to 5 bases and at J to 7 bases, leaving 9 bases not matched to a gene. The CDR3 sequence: CATSPRTSGGQSGELFF. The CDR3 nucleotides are TGTGCCACCAGCCCCCGGACTAGCGGGGGGCAGAGCGGGGAGCTGTTTTTT.

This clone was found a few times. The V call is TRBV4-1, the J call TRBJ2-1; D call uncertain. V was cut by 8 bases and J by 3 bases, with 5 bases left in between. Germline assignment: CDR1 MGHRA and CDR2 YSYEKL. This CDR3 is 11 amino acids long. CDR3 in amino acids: CASAHYNEQFF. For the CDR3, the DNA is TGCGCCAGCGCGCACTACAATGAGCAGTTCTTC.

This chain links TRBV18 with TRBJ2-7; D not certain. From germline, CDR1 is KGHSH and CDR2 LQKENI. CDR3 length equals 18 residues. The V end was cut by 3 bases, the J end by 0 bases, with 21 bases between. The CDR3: CASSPLDHETVSSYEQYF. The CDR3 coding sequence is TGTGCCAGCTCACCCCTCGATCACGAAACAGTAAGCTCCTACGAGCAGTACTTC.

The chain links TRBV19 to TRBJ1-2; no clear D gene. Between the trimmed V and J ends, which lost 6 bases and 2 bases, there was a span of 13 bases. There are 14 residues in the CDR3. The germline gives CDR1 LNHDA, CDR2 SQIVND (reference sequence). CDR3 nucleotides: TGTGCCAGTAGCCGCGACACCTTCAACTATGGCTACACCTTC. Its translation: CASSRDTFNYGYTF.

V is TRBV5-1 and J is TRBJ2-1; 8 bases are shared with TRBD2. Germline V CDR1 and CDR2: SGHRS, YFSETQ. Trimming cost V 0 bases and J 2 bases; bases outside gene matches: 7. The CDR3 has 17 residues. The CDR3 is CASSLGPGGPAYNEQFF. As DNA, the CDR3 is TGCGCCAGCAGCTTGGGGCCGGGAGGGCCCGCCTACAATGAGCAGTTCTTC.

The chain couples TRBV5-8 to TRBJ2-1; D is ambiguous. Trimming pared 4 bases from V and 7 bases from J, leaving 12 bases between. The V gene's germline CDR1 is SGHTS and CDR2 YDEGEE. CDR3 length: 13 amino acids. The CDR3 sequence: CASSLYGRNEQFF. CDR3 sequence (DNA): TGTGCCAGCAGCCTTTACGGGCGGAATGAGCAGTTCTTC.

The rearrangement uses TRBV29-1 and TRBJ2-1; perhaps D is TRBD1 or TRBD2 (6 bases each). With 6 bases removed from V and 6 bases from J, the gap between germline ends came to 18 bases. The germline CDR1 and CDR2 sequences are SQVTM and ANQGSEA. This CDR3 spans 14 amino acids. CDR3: CSVEMQGRSNEQFF. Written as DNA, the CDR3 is TGCAGCGTGGAGATGCAGGGGAGGAGCAATGAGCAGTTCTTC.

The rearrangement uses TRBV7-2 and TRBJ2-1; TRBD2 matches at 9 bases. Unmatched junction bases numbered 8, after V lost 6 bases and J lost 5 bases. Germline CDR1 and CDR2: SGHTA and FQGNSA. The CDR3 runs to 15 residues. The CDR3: CASSSGLARNNEQFF. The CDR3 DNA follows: TGTGCCAGCAGTTCCGGACTAGCGAGGAACAATGAGCAGTTCTTC.

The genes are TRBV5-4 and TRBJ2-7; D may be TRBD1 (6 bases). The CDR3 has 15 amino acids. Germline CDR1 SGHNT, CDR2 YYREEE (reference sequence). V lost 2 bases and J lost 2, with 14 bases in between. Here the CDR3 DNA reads TGTGCCAGCAGCTTTGCAGCAGGGGCGGCCTACGAGCAGTACTTC. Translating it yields CASSFAAGAAYEQYF.

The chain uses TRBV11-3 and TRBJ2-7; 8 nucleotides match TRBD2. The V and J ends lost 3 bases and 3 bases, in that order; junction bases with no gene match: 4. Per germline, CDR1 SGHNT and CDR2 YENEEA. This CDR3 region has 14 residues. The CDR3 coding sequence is TGTGCCAGCAGCTTTGGAGGGACTAGCTACGAGCAGTACTTC. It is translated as CASSFGGTSYEQYF.

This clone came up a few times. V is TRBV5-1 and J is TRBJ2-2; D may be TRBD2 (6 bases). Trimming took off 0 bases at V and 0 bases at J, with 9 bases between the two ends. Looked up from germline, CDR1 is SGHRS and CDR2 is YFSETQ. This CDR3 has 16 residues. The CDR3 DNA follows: TGCGCCAGCAGCTTGGCTGGGACTGCGAACACCGGGGAGCTGTTTTTT. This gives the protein CASSLAGTANTGELFF. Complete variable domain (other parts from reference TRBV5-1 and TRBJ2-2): KAGVTQTPRYLIKTRGQQVTLSCSPISGHRSVSWYQQTPGQGLQFLFEYFSETQRNKGNFPGRFSGRQFSNSRSEMNVSTLELGDSALYLCASSLAGTANTGELFFGEGSRLTVL.

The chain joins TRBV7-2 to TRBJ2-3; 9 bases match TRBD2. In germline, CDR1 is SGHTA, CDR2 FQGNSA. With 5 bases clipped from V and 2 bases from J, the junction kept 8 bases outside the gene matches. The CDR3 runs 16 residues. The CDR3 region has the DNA TGTGCCAGCAGCCAGGGGACTAGCAGACTCACAGATACGCAGTATTTT. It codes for CASSQGTSRLTDTQYF. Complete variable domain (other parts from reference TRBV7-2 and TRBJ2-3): GAGVSQSPSNKVTEKGKDVELRCDPISGHTALYWYRQSLGQGLEFLIYFQGNSAPDKSGLPSDRFSAERTGGSVSTLTIQRTQQEDSAVYLCASSQGTSRLTDTQYFGPGTRLTVL.

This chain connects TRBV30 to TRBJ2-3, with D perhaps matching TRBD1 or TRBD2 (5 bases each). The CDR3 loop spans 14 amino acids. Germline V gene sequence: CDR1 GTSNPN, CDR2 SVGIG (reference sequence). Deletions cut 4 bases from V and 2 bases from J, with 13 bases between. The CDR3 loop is CAWTGSGHTDTQYF. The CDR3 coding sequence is TGTGCCTGGACAGGGTCGGGGCACACAGATACGCAGTATTTT.

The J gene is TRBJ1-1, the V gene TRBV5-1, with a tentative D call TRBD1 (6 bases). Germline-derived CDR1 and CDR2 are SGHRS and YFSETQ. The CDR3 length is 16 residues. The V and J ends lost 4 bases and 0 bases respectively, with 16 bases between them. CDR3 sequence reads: CASSLSTGSMNTEAFF. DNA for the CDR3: TGCGCCAGCAGCCTATCGACAGGCTCAATGAACACTGAAGCTTTCTTT.

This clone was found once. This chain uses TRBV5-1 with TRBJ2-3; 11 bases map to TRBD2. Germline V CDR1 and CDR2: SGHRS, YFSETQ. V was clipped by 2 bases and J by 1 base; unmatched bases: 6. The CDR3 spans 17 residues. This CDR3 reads CASSFQLAGAGTDTQYF. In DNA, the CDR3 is TGCGCCAGCAGCTTTCAACTAGCGGGAGCGGGCACAGATACGCAGTATTTT.

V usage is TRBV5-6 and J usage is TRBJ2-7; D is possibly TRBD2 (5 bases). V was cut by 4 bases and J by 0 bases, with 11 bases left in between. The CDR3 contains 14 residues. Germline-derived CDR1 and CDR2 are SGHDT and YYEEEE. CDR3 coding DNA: TGTGCCAGCAGCGAGGCGGGTCGCTCCTACGAGCAGTACTTC. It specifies CASSEAGRSYEQYF.

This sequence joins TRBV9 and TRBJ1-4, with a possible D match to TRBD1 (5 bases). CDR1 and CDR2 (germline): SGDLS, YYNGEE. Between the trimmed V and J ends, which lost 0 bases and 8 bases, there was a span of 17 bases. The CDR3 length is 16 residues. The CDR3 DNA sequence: TGTGCCAGCAGCGTAGGGCAGGGTCCCCAACTGGAAAAACTGTTTTTT. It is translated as CASSVGQGPQLEKLFF.

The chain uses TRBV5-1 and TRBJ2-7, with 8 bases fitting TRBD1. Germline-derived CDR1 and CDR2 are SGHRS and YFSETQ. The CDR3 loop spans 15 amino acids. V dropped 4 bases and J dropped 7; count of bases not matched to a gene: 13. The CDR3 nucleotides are TGCGCCAGCAGCGACCAAGGGACAGGACGTACGGAGCAGTACTTC. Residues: CASSDQGTGRTEQYF.

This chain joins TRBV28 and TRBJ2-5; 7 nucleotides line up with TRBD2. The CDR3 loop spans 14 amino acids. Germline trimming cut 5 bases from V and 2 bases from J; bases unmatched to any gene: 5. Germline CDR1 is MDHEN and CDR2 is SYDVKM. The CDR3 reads CASSVRDYQETQYF. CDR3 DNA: TGTGCCAGCAGTGTCCGGGACTATCAAGAGACCCAGTACTTC.

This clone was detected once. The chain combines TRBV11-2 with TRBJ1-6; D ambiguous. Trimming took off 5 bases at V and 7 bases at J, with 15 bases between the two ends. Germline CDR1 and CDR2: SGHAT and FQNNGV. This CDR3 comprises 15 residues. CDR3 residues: CASSAQGRGNSPLHF. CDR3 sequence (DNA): TGTGCCAGCAGCGCCCAAGGGCGCGGGAATTCACCCCTCCACTTT.

Here the CDR3 reads CASSLEGLGRETQYF. CDR3 nucleotides: TGTGCCAGCAGCTTAGAGGGTCTAGGACGAGAGACCCAGTACTTC. The V call is TRBV7-2, the J call TRBJ2-5; D is ambiguous. Per germline, CDR1 SGHTA and CDR2 FQGNSA. This CDR3 contains 15 residues. Trimming removed 1 base from V and 4 bases from J, with 13 bases in between.

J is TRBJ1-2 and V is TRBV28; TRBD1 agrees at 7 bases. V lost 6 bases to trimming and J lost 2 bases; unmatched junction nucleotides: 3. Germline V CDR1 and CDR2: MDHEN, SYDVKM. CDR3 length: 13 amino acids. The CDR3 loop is CASRTGQNYGYTF. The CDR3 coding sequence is TGTGCCAGCAGAACGGGACAGAACTATGGCTACACCTTC.

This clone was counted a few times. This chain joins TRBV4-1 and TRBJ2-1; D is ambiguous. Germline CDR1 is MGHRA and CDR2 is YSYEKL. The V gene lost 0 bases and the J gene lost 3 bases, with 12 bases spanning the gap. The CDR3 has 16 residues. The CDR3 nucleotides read TGCGCCAGCAGCCAAGACGAGAGAGACTTCTACAATGAGCAGTTCTTC. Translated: CASSQDERDFYNEQFF.

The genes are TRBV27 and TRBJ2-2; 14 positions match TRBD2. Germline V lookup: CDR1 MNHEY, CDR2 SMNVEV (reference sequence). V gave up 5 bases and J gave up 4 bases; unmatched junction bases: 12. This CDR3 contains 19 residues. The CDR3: CASSLKVTSGRVATGELFF. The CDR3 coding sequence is TGTGCCAGCAGTCTAAAGGTGACTAGCGGGAGGGTTGCCACCGGGGAGCTGTTTTTT.

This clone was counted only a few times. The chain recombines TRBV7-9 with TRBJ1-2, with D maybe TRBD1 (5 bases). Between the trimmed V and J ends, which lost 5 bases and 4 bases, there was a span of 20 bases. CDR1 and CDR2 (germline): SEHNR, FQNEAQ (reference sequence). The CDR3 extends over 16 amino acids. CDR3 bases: TGTGCCAGCAGCCCGAATTTAAGGCAGGGAGGCTATGGCTACACCTTC. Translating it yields CASSPNLRQGGYGYTF.

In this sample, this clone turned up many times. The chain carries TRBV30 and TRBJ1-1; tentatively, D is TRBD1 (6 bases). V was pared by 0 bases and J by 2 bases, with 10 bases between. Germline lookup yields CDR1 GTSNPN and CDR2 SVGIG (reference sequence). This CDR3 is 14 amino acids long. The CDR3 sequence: CAWSVSGVNTEAFF. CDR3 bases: TGTGCCTGGAGTGTATCAGGGGTAAACACTGAAGCTTTCTTT.

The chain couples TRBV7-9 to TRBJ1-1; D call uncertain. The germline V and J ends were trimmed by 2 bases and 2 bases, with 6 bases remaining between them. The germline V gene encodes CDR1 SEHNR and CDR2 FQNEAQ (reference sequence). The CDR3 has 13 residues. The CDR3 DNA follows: TGTGCCAGCAGCTTACAGTCCAACACTGAAGCTTTCTTT. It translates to CASSLQSNTEAFF. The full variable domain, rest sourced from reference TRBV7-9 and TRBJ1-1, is DTGVSQNPRHKITKRGQNVTFRCDPISEHNRLYWYRQTLGQGPEFLTYFQNEAQLEKSRLLSDRFSAERPKGSFSTLEIQRTEQGDSAMYLCASSLQSNTEAFFGQGTRLTVV.